The clone carrying this T cell receptor beta chain was seen repeatedly, ten times or more. Its antigen is undetermined. V lost 2 bases, J lost 4 bases, and 3 bases lay in between. The V gene's germline CDR1 is SNHLY and CDR2 FYNNEI. The CDR3 runs to 12 residues. These data come from a study of regulatory T cells in long-lasting Graves disease. Study-wide findings and caveats: Repertoires from persistent disease leaned toward TRBV28, TRBJ1-2 and TRBJ2-5.

The authors built TCR beta libraries using iRepertoire HTBI primers and Arm-PCR of CDR3 regions. One entry per CDR3 protein results from TCRdb running MiXCR on the multiplex PCR reads. The sample lists 520,000 or so distinct CDR3 sequences, about 12% seen once, with 8.9% in the top ten. Time point defined: newly diagnosed GD, antithyroid drugs for less than 3 months. Making the TCR library involved RNA that had been extracted from PBMCs. The sample was also linked to a second study, of T cells in Graves' hyperthyroidism and ophthalmopathy. That work contributes: Based on clinical symptoms, serum thyroxine and TRAb, thyroid ultrasound and orbital computed tomography, diagnoses were reached. TCR CDR3 regions were first amplified by RT-PCR with HTBI primers. A model of 13 V-J features distinguished ophthalmopathy from stable hyperthyroidism.

This specimen was peripheral blood mononuclear cells (PBMCs), taken at new diagnosis, from a patient treated with antithyroid drugs. The rearrangement links TRBV2 to TRBJ1-3; the D is unclear. The sequence derives from a woman aged 25 to 39 with Graves disease. The CDR3 coding sequence is TGTGCCAGCAGTGAAAGAGGAAACACCATATATTTT. This gives the protein CASSERGNTIYF.